This passage covers 27 T cell receptor beta chains from one sample sequenced in a study of Ad26.COV2.S vaccination and SARS-CoV-2 variants. Specified treatment: some 20 received Ad26.COV2.S at low or high dose, single or two shots; 5 received placebo; per-sample allocation not given. Samples came from day 63 after the first vaccine or placebo injection. TCRdb's copy holds only in-frame clones and misses some; the assay was immunoSEQ multiplex PCR. This repertoire shows more than 250,000 clones, more than 70% found once; its top ten account for around 3.5%. The material was peripheral blood, obtained in a trial of Ad26.COV2.S vaccine versus placebo. These receptors were obtained from a person aged 18-60 years who received the Ad26.COV2.S COVID-19 vaccine or a placebo.

J is TRBJ1-6 and V is TRBV5-6; TRBD1 agrees at 11 bases. The V and J ends lost 4 bases and 7 bases, in that order; junction bases with no gene match: 13. Germline CDR1 and CDR2: SGHDT and YYEEEE. CDR3 length: 18 amino acids. CDR3 in amino acids: CASSPPPGQGVKNSPLHF. The CDR3 DNA reads as TGTGCCAGCAGCCCCCCCCCGGGACAGGGGGTAAAGAATTCACCCCTCCACTTT.

V and J are TRBV10-3 and TRBJ1-5, with D perhaps TRBD1 (5 bases). CDR1 ENHRY and CDR2 SYGVKD come from the germline V gene. This CDR3 contains 14 residues. Trimming took 0 bases from V and 7 from J, leaving 10 bases between them. The DNA of the CDR3 is TGTGCCATCAGTGAGTCAGGGGTCACACAGCCCCAGCATTTT. Translated: CAISESGVTQPQHF.

The chain carries TRBV5-6 and TRBJ1-1; TRBD1 might be the D (5 bases). In germline, CDR1 is SGHDT, CDR2 YYEEEE. Trimming removed 0 bases at V and 1 base at J, with 13 bases between. CDR3 length: 16 residues. CDR3 coding DNA: TGTGCCAGCAGCTTGGCGTTACGAGGGACGAACACTGAAGCTTTCTTT. It yields the protein CASSLALRGTNTEAFF. Looking up the rest from reference TRBV5-6 and TRBJ1-1 gives the full variable domain: DAGVTQSPTHLIKTRGQQVTLRCSPKSGHDTVSWYQQALGQGPQFIFQYYEEEERQRGNFPDRFSGHQFPNYSSELNVNALLLGDSALYLCASSLALRGTNTEAFFGQGTRLTVV.

The chain links TRBV19 to TRBJ1-4; D gene ambiguous. The CDR3 spans 15 residues. Germline V gene sequence: CDR1 LNHDA, CDR2 SQIVND (reference sequence). The germline V and J ends were trimmed by 3 bases and 0 bases, with 8 bases remaining between them. The CDR3 protein is CASSMSSATNEKLFF. The DNA for the CDR3 is TGTGCCAGTAGTATGTCGTCTGCAACTAATGAAAAACTGTTTTTT.

The chain combines TRBV7-2 with TRBJ1-4; possibly TRBD1 for D (5 bases). Germline CDR1 SGHTA, CDR2 FQGNSA. V was trimmed by 5 bases and J by 5 bases, leaving 15 bases between them. This CDR3 region has 15 residues. CDR3 amino acids: CASSQGAGENEKLFF. The DNA for the CDR3 is TGTGCCAGCAGCCAAGGGGCGGGAGAGAATGAAAAACTGTTTTTT.

The chain employs TRBV30 and TRBJ2-7, with 9 bases fitting TRBD2. CDR1 and CDR2 (germline): GTSNPN, SVGIG (reference sequence). Unmatched junction bases numbered 6, after V lost 3 bases and J lost 3 bases. CDR3 length: 14 residues. The CDR3 region is CAWSRTSAGYEQYF. DNA of the CDR3: TGTGCCTGGAGCCGGACTAGCGCAGGCTACGAGCAGTACTTC.

The chain uses TRBV6-2 or TRBV6-3 and TRBJ2-1; 9 nucleotides match TRBD1. V shed 2 bases and J 0 bases; nucleotides not matched to a gene: 5. In germline, CDR1 is MNHEY, CDR2 SVGEGT. The CDR3 is 17 residues long. CDR3 in DNA: TGTGCCAGCAGTTACCCGACAGGGGGGAGCTCCTACAATGAGCAGTTCTTC. It encodes CASSYPTGGSSYNEQFF.

The chain has TRBV27 and TRBJ1-2; TRBD1 matches at 12 bases. The CDR3 spans 16 residues. CDR1 is MNHEY, CDR2 SMNVEV, per germline (reference sequence). Trimming cost V 4 bases and J 8 bases; bases outside gene matches: 11. CDR3 nucleotides: TGTGCCAGCAGTTACTACGGGACAGGGGGCAGCAAGGGCTACACCTTC. Amino acid sequence: CASSYYGTGGSKGYTF.

This clone was seen just once. The V gene is TRBV9, the J gene TRBJ2-2; D might be TRBD1 (5 bases). The CDR3 totals 21 residues. V lost 3 bases and J lost 4, with 31 bases in between. From germline, CDR1 is SGDLS and CDR2 YYNGEE. The CDR3 sequence: CASSDTLSPGNLRTSTGELFF. CDR3 nucleotides: TGTGCCAGCAGCGATACCCTATCGCCAGGGAACCTGAGAACGAGCACCGGGGAGCTGTTTTTT.

The chain joins TRBV4-2 to TRBJ1-3; no clear D gene. This CDR3 comprises 18 residues. The ends were cut back, 4 bases at V and 0 bases at J, with 19 bases in the middle. Germline V CDR1 and CDR2: LGHNA, YNFKEQ. CDR3 region: CASSREAHGQSSGNTIYF. For the CDR3, the DNA is TGTGCCAGCAGCCGGGAGGCTCACGGTCAAAGCTCTGGAAACACCATATATTTT.

V gene TRBV7-2 combines with J gene TRBJ1-2; 9 positions agree with TRBD1. V lost 5 bases and J lost 4; bases outside the gene matches: 8. Looked up from germline, CDR1 is SGHTA and CDR2 is FQGNSA. The CDR3 loop spans 15 amino acids. For the CDR3, the DNA is TGTGCCAGCAGCACAAGACAGGGGGGCCTCTATGGCTACACCTTC. Translated: CASSTRQGGLYGYTF.

The V call is TRBV2, the J call TRBJ1-1; no reliable D call. V was cut by 3 bases and J by 4 bases, with 9 bases left in between. The CDR3 has 13 amino acids. Per germline, CDR1 SNHLY and CDR2 FYNNEI. This CDR3 is CASSEGEGTEAFF. Here the CDR3 DNA reads TGTGCCAGCAGTGAGGGTGAGGGCACTGAAGCTTTCTTT.

The chain has TRBV23-1 and TRBJ2-5, with 14 bases that match TRBD2. TRBV23-1 is recorded as an ORF, its role being uncertain. The V segment lost 2 bases and the J segment 4 bases; nucleotides outside the gene matches: 6. This CDR3 region has 17 residues. CDR3 residues: CASSQPGTSGRRETQYF. CDR3 DNA sequence: TGCGCCAGCAGTCAACCCGGGACTAGCGGGAGACGAGAGACCCAGTACTTC.

The chain combines TRBV4-1 with TRBJ1-1; no clear D. The CDR3 runs to 15 residues. V gave up 3 bases and J gave up 10 bases, with 21 bases separating them. Germline values: CDR1 MGHRA, CDR2 YSYEKL. The CDR3 reads CASSHRAAREFGAFF. In DNA form, the CDR3 reads TGCGCCAGCAGCCACCGAGCGGCCCGGGAATTTGGAGCTTTCTTT.

The rearrangement uses TRBV6-2 or TRBV6-3 and TRBJ2-3; TRBD1 aligns across 7 bases. Germline V gene sequence: CDR1 MNHEY, CDR2 SVGEGT. The CDR3 length is 14 residues. J lost 2 bases, V lost 6 bases, and 5 bases had no gene match. The CDR3 coding sequence is TGTGCCAGCAGCCCGGGACAGCACACAGATACGCAGTATTTT. It translates to CASSPGQHTDTQYF.

The V call is TRBV14, the J call TRBJ2-7, with D possibly matching TRBD2 (6 bases). This CDR3 has 14 amino acids. V lost 1 base, J lost 3 bases, and 10 bases lay in between. Germline CDR1 and CDR2: SGHDN and FVKESK. CDR3 nucleotides: TGTGCCAGCAGCCAAGTCCCTAGCGACTACGAGCAGTACTTC. Protein sequence: CASSQVPSDYEQYF.

This clone was recorded only once. V and J are TRBV4-2 and TRBJ2-3; no reliable D call. The V end lost 1 base, the J end lost 5 bases, and 19 bases lay between the germline ends. Germline CDR1 is LGHNA and CDR2 is YNFKEQ. The CDR3 is 17 residues long. CDR3 loop: CASSQGNSISPRDTQYF. The DNA for the CDR3 is TGTGCCAGCAGCCAAGGGAACAGTATCAGCCCAAGAGATACGCAGTATTTT.

CDR3 nucleotide sequence: TGTGCCTCCCGACAGGAAAACATTCAGTACTTC. Translation: CASRQENIQYF. The chain combines TRBV30 with TRBJ2-4, with D possibly being TRBD1 (6 bases). CDR1 is GTSNPN, CDR2 SVGIG, per germline (reference sequence). The CDR3 runs 11 residues. V was shortened by 7 bases and J by 5 bases, with 9 bases between the two germline ends.

The J gene is TRBJ1-2, the V gene TRBV19; D gene unclear. Trimming left V 2 bases short and J 8 bases short, with 9 bases between. CDR3 length equals 12 residues. Germline V gives CDR1 LNHDA, CDR2 SQIVND (reference sequence). CDR3 residues: CASSISSRGYTF. The CDR3 DNA reads as TGTGCCAGTAGTATATCGTCTAGGGGCTACACCTTC.

A single count supports this clone. This sequence joins TRBV6-6 and TRBJ2-7; 7 bases line up with TRBD1. Germline V lookup: CDR1 MNHNY, CDR2 SVGAGI (reference sequence). J gave up 3 bases and V 4 bases, and 9 bases lay outside the gene matches. This CDR3 has 15 residues. CDR3 residues: CASSSTGAPLYEQYF. The CDR3 DNA reads as TGTGCCAGCAGTTCAACAGGGGCCCCCCTCTACGAGCAGTACTTC.

This chain joins TRBV7-6 and TRBJ2-7; 11 bases fit TRBD2. V lost 6 bases and J lost 1; bases outside the gene matches: 5. CDR3 length: 15 amino acids. Germline CDR1 SGHVS, CDR2 FNYEAQ. The CDR3 protein is CASRQASGGSYEQYF. For the CDR3, the DNA is TGTGCCAGCAGGCAAGCTAGCGGGGGGTCCTACGAGCAGTACTTC.

The count of this clone is one. The CDR3 is CASSLVGQPSDTQYF. The CDR3, as DNA: TGTGCCAGCAGCTTAGTTGGTCAGCCTAGTGATACGCAGTATTTT. This rearrangement joins TRBV7-2 to TRBJ2-3; D call uncertain. Germline V CDR1 and CDR2: SGHTA, FQGNSA. Trimming cost V 1 base and J 6 bases, with 14 bases left between them. The CDR3 is 15 residues long. The whole variable domain, remainder taken from reference TRBV7-2 and TRBJ2-3, is GAGVSQSPSNKVTEKGKDVELRCDPISGHTALYWYRQSLGQGLEFLIYFQGNSAPDKSGLPSDRFSAERTGGSVSTLTIQRTQQEDSAVYLCASSLVGQPSDTQYFGPGTRLTVL.

The chain employs TRBV7-9 and TRBJ1-1; the D is unclear. Trimming stripped 2 bases from V and 5 bases from J, with 15 bases between. Germline CDR1 reads SEHNR; CDR2 reads FQNEAQ (reference sequence). CDR3 size: 15 residues. The CDR3 loop is CASSLPKEGITEAFF. CDR3 bases: TGTGCCAGCAGCTTACCTAAGGAGGGTATAACTGAAGCTTTCTTT.

The chain joins TRBV27 to TRBJ1-2; the match to TRBD1 covers 7 bases. The germline gives CDR1 MNHEY, CDR2 SMNVEV (reference sequence). CDR3 length: 14 residues. The V segment lost 4 bases and the J segment 5 bases; nucleotides outside the gene matches: 7. CDR3: CASSSQGTPYGYTF. The CDR3 DNA follows: TGTGCCAGCAGTTCACAGGGGACTCCATATGGCTACACCTTC.

CDR3 loop: CASTITALGTQYF. The CDR3 DNA reads TGTGCCAGCACTATTACAGCGTTGGGGACCCAGTACTTC. The chain recombines TRBV6-6 with TRBJ2-5; D is ambiguous. The V gene's germline CDR1 is MNHNY and CDR2 SVGAGI (reference sequence). Trimming removed 7 bases from V and 7 bases from J, with 16 bases in between. This CDR3 is 13 amino acids long.

This clone was observed a few times. The chain has TRBV7-6 and TRBJ1-1; tentative D call: TRBD1 (5 bases). The V gene lost 1 base and the J gene lost 7 bases, with 10 bases spanning the gap. The CDR3 consists of 13 residues. CDR1 is SGHVS, CDR2 FNYEAQ, per germline. The CDR3 spells CASSLDGAREAFF. The CDR3, as DNA: TGTGCCAGCAGCTTAGACGGGGCGCGTGAAGCTTTCTTT.

The sample holds one count of this clone. The chain is built from TRBV5-6 and TRBJ2-3; D unclear. The CDR3 loop spans 16 amino acids. The V and J ends lost 4 bases and 3 bases respectively, with 18 bases between them. Germline CDR1 and CDR2: SGHDT and YYEEEE. The CDR3 nucleotides read TGTGCCAGCAGCCTGTCCCCCCCCCAACGGACAGATACGCAGTATTTT. This translates into CASSLSPPQRTDTQYF.